Below are 10 T cell receptor beta chains sequenced from a single sample in a study of shared clonotypes between healthy human individuals. TCRdb's table, derived via immunoSEQ multiplex PCR, lists solely in-frame clones and lacks some. Among about 1.1 million clones listed, approximately 75% were seen once. Material for sequencing was memory CD4+ T cells from PBMCs. Subset given: CD45RA-negative fraction. The source of these receptors is a man aged 18 to 30 in good health. Some clones in this sample may be carry-over from other donors' samples.

The rearrangement links TRBV19 to TRBJ2-7, with 8 bases matching TRBD2. The junction had 9 bases not matched to a gene; V was cut back by 6 bases and J by 2 bases. Germline V gene sequence: CDR1 LNHDA, CDR2 SQIVND (reference sequence). The CDR3 runs to 15 residues. The CDR3 loop is CASRQRELNTYEQYF. DNA for the CDR3: TGTGCCAGTAGGCAGCGGGAGCTCAACACCTACGAGCAGTACTTC.

Many counts were recorded for this clone. The DNA for the CDR3 is TGTGCCACCAGCCCTCGGACAGAAGGCTCCTACGAGCAGTACTTC. Protein sequence: CATSPRTEGSYEQYF. The rearrangement links TRBV15 to TRBJ2-7, with TRBD1 as a possible D gene (6 bases). Germline values: CDR1 LNHNV, CDR2 YYDKDF (reference sequence). The CDR3 covers 15 residues. The V gene lost 5 bases and the J gene lost 0 bases, with 14 bases spanning the gap.

V gene TRBV28 combines with J gene TRBJ2-2; 11 nucleotides line up with TRBD2. This CDR3 region has 16 residues. Trimming took 4 bases from V and 4 from J; bases not matched to a gene: 5. Germline V lookup: CDR1 MDHEN, CDR2 SYDVKM. The CDR3 DNA follows: TGTGCCAGCAGTTCCGGGACTAGCGGATTCACCGGGGAGCTGTTTTTT. Amino acids: CASSSGTSGFTGELFF.

The chain has TRBV5-4 and TRBJ2-3, with unresolved D. Trimming removed 2 bases from V and 4 bases from J, with 11 bases in between. The CDR3 is made up of 14 amino acids. Germline assignment: CDR1 SGHNT and CDR2 YYREEE (reference sequence). The CDR3 nucleotides read TGTGCCAGCAGCTTTGGCCAGATCGCAGATACGCAGTATTTT. Its translation is CASSFGQIADTQYF.

The chain has TRBV9 and TRBJ2-1; D unclear. CDR1 is SGDLS, CDR2 YYNGEE, per germline. Trimming shortened V by 3 bases and J by 4 bases, and 11 bases separated the two germline ends. This CDR3 has 14 residues. The CDR3 sequence is CASSASGLYNEQFF. The CDR3 DNA is TGTGCCAGCAGCGCCTCGGGCCTTTACAATGAGCAGTTCTTC.

The chain uses TRBV4-1 and TRBJ2-1, with 14 nucleotides matching TRBD2. The V segment lost 3 bases and the J segment 6 bases; nucleotides outside the gene matches: 4. The germline V gene has CDR1 MGHRA and CDR2 YSYEKL. The CDR3 spans 16 residues. CDR3 DNA: TGCGCCAGCAGCCAGGGGGGACTAGCGGGAGTCAATGAGCAGTTCTTC. It codes for CASSQGGLAGVNEQFF.

This chain connects TRBV5-1 to TRBJ2-4; D call uncertain. The V and J ends lost 1 base and 7 bases respectively, with 9 bases between them. The CDR3 contains 13 residues. Germline CDR1 is SGHRS and CDR2 is YFSETQ. CDR3 nucleotides: TGCGCCAGCAGCTTGTCTCCCGGCAACATTCAGTACTTC. This translates into CASSLSPGNIQYF.

The J gene is TRBJ2-3, the V gene TRBV18; TRBD2 agrees at 8 bases. This CDR3 has 15 residues. CDR1 is KGHSH, CDR2 LQKENI, per germline. V lost 3 bases, J lost 4 bases, and 6 bases stayed unmatched. DNA for the CDR3: TGTGCCAGCTCACCGGACAGCGGGAGTCCAGATACGCAGTATTTT. This sequence encodes CASSPDSGSPDTQYF.

On this clone itself: Only one base separates this from a far larger clonotype, so it likely reflects a read error. At the DNA level, this CDR3 is encoded by other sequences in the same sample as well. V gene TRBV28 combines with J gene TRBJ1-5, with D tentatively TRBD1 (5 bases). V lost 5 bases and J 2 bases, leaving 10 bases between the germline ends. The CDR3 totals 14 residues. Germline CDR1 MDHEN, CDR2 SYDVKM. DNA of the CDR3: TGTGCCAGCAGTCCAGGGAGGGGCAATCAGCCCCAGCATTTT. Its protein is CASSPGRGNQPQHF.

This clone was seen only a few times. The chain joins TRBV5-1 to TRBJ2-3; 7 nucleotides line up with TRBD2. V gave up 0 bases and J gave up 2 bases; unmatched junction bases: 6. Germline CDR1 reads SGHRS; CDR2 reads YFSETQ. The CDR3 totals 16 residues. The CDR3 DNA reads TGCGCCAGCAGCTTGGAGTTAGCGGGTCCCACAGATACGCAGTATTTT. Translated: CASSLELAGPTDTQYF.